This T cell receptor (beta chain) was captured in a study of tumor and adjacent non-tumor tissue in lung cancer. Germline V lookup: CDR1 PRHDT, CDR2 FYEKMQ (reference sequence). The CDR3 covers 13 residues. Study outcomes and limitations: Normal lung showed higher cumulative top 100 clone frequency than tumor.

No cell sorting was done before RNA was extracted from the tissue. Regarding this clonotype: The antigen remains undetermined. One junction end does not reproduce the germline sequence, and a read error may be involved.

A modified ARM-PCR protocol with three rounds of nested PCR amplified TCRbeta. TCRdb fed the multiplex PCR reads into MiXCR, producing one record per CDR3 protein. The repertoire has 90,000 to 130,000 distinct CDR3 sequences, about 87% of them found once; the top ten carry roughly 20%. The material sequenced was lung tumor tissue. This clonotype was obtained from a man between 65 and 80 years old with non-small cell lung cancer. The chain links TRBV13 to TRBJ2-7; D possibly corresponds to TRBD2 (5 bases). The CDR3 loop reads CASSSTTRDEQNF. CDR3 DNA: TGTGCCAGCAGTTCGACCACGAGGGATGAGCAGAACTTC.